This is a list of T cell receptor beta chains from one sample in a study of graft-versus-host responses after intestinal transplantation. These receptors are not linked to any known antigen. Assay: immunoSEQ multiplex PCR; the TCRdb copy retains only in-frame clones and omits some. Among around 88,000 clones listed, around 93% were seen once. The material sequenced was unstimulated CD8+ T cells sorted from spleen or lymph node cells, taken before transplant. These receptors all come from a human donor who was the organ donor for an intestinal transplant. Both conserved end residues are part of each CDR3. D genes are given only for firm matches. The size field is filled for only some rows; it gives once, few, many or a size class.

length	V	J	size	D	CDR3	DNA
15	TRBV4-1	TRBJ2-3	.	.	CASSRGQVYTDTQYF	TGCGCCAGCAGCCGAGGACAAGTTTACACAGATACGCAGTATTTT
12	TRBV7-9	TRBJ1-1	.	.	CASSFISPEAFF	TGTGCCAGCAGCTTTATAAGTCCTGAAGCTTTCTTT
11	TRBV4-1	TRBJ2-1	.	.	CASSPGGEQFF	TGCGCCAGCAGCCCTGGCGGTGAGCAGTTCTTC
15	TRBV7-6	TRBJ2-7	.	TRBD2	CASSPLAGGFDEQYF	TGTGCCAGCAGCCCACTAGCGGGGGGTTTCGACGAGCAGTACTTC
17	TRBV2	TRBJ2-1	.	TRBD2	CASSELAGVPKYNEQFF	TGTGCCAGCAGTGAATTAGCGGGAGTCCCAAAATACAATGAGCAGTTCTTC
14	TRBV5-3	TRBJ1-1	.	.	CARSLGVNYTEAFF	TGTGCCAGAAGCTTAGGGGTAAATTACACTGAAGCTTTCTTT
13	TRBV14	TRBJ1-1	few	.	CASSQRGRTEAFF	TGTGCCAGCAGCCAACGGGGGCGCACTGAAGCTTTCTTT
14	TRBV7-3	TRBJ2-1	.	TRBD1	CASSLLDRGDEQFF	TGTGCCAGCAGCTTACTAGACAGGGGGGATGAGCAGTTCTTC
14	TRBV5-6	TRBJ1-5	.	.	CASSLGTVNQPQHF	TGTGCCAGCAGCTTGGGGACAGTTAATCAGCCCCAGCATTTT
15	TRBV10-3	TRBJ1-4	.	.	CAISEEGEENEKLFF	TGTGCCATCAGTGAAGAGGGGGAGGAAAATGAAAAACTGTTTTTT
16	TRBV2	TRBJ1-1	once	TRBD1	CASSGFRGEGNTEAFF	TGTGCCAGCAGTGGATTCAGGGGGGAAGGGAACACTGAAGCTTTCTTT
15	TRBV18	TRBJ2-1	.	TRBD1	CASSPPRDSYNEQFF	TGTGCCAGCTCACCACCCCGGGACAGCTACAATGAGCAGTTCTTC
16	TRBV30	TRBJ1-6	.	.	CAWSPLAISYNSPLHF	TGTGCCTGGAGCCCCCTGGCCATATCCTATAATTCACCCCTCCACTTT
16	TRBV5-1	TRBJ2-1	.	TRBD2	CASSLALAGSYNEQFF	TGCGCCAGCAGCTTGGCACTAGCGGGATCCTACAATGAGCAGTTCTTC
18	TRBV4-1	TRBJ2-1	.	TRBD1	CASGAGGQLLSSYNEQFF	TGCGCCAGCGGGGCAGGGGGACAGCTACTTAGCTCCTACAATGAGCAGTTCTTC
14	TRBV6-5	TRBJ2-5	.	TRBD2	CASSPISGRETQYF	TGTGCCAGCAGTCCGATAAGCGGGAGGGAGACCCAGTACTTC
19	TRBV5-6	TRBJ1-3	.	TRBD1	CASSLVRDRGDRRGNTIYF	TGTGCCAGCAGCTTGGTTCGGGACAGGGGCGATCGGCGTGGGAACACCATATATTTT
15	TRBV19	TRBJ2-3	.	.	CASTLAQGLTDTQYF	TGTGCCAGTACTTTAGCCCAGGGGTTGACAGATACGCAGTATTTT
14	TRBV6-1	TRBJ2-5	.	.	CASSETPGEETQYF	TGTGCCAGCAGTGAAACGCCAGGGGAAGAGACCCAGTACTTC
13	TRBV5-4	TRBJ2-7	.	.	CASSTGAAYEQYF	TGTGCCAGCAGCACCGGGGCTGCCTACGAGCAGTACTTC
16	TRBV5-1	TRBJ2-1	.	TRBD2	CASSWTSGGTYNEQFF	TGCGCCAGCAGCTGGACTAGCGGGGGGACCTACAATGAGCAGTTCTTC
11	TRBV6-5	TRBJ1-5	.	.	CASNNGQPQHF	TGTGCCAGCAATAATGGTCAGCCCCAGCATTTT
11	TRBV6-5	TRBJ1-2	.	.	CASRSVDGYTF	TGTGCCAGTCGTAGTGTCGATGGCTACACCTTC
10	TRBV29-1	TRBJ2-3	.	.	CSVSPDTQYF	TGCAGCGTTTCCCCAGATACGCAGTATTTT
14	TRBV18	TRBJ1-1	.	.	CASSPRRKNTEAFF	TGTGCCAGCTCACCACGTCGGAAGAACACTGAAGCTTTCTTT
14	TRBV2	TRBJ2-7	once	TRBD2	CASGGTSGYYEQYF	TGTGCCAGCGGGGGGACTAGCGGCTACTACGAGCAGTACTTC
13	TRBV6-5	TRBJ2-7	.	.	CASSLTGAHEQYF	TGTGCCAGCAGCTTGACCGGGGCCCACGAGCAGTACTTC
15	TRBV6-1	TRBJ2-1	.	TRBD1	CASSEPGQGYDEQFF	TGTGCCAGCAGTGAGCCGGGACAGGGTTACGATGAGCAGTTCTTC
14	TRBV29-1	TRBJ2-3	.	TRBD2	CSVGGGASTDTQYF	TGCAGCGTTGGCGGGGGGGCTAGCACAGATACGCAGTATTTT
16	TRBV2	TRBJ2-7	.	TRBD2	CASSHLAGDTSYEQYF	TGTGCCAGCAGTCATCTAGCGGGAGACACCTCCTACGAGCAGTACTTC
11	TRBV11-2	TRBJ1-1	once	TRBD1	CASSLVQGAFF	TGTGCCAGCAGCTTAGTACAGGGGGCTTTCTTT
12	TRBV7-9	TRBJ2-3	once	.	CATQGKTDTQYF	TGTGCCACACAGGGAAAGACAGATACGCAGTATTTT
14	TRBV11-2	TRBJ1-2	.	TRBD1	CASSLTGDLYGYTF	TGTGCCAGCAGCTTAACAGGGGATCTCTATGGCTACACCTTC
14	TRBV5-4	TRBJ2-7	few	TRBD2	CASSSGLAAYEQYF	TGTGCCAGCAGCTCGGGACTAGCGGCCTACGAGCAGTACTTC
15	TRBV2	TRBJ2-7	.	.	CASSETDKGFYEQYF	TGTGCCAGCAGTGAAACGGACAAGGGCTTCTACGAGCAGTACTTC
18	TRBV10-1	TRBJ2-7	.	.	CASRATTIPSAGAYEQYF	TGCGCCAGCAGGGCAACGACAATCCCGTCGGCAGGGGCCTACGAGCAGTACTTC
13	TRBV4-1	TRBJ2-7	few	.	CASSQAGTYEQYF	TGCGCCAGCAGCCAGGCCGGGACATACGAGCAGTACTTC
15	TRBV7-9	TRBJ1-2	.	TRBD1	CASSSSDRAIYGYTF	TGTGCCAGCAGCTCGTCGGACAGGGCAATCTATGGCTACACCTTC
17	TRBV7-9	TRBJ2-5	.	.	CASSLVPIGQGQETQYF	TGTGCCAGCAGCTTAGTCCCTATTGGCCAGGGGCAAGAGACCCAGTACTTC
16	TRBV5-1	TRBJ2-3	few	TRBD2	CASSLGVAGDTDTQYF	TGCGCCAGCAGCTTGGGAGTAGCGGGAGACACAGATACGCAGTATTTT
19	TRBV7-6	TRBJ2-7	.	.	CASSSSLWPRGQWARGQYF	TGTGCCAGCAGCTCTAGCCTTTGGCCCCGAGGACAGTGGGCCCGGGGGCAGTACTTC
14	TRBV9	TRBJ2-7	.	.	CASSPREFVYEQYF	TGTGCCAGCAGCCCCCGGGAGTTTGTCTACGAGCAGTACTTC
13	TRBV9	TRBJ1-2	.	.	CASQRVGEDGYTF	TGTGCCTCCCAGAGGGTGGGGGAGGATGGCTACACCTTC
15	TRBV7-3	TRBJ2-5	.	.	CASSPGNRYQETQYF	TGTGCCAGCAGCCCGGGGAACAGGTACCAAGAGACCCAGTACTTC
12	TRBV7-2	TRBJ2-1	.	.	CASSHGYNEQFF	TGTGCCAGCAGCCACGGCTACAATGAGCAGTTCTTC
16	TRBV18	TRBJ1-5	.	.	CASSPHRAVLHQPQHF	TGTGCCAGCTCACCACACCGGGCAGTCCTCCACCAGCCCCAGCATTTT
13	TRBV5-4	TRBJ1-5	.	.	CASSLGEGQPQHF	TGTGCCAGCAGCTTGGGGGAAGGTCAGCCCCAGCATTTT
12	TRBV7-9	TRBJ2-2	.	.	CASSPGPGELFF	TGTGCCAGCAGCCCGGGACCCGGGGAGCTGTTTTTT
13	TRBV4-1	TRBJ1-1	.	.	CASSQGGTRKAFF	TGCGCCAGCAGCCAGGGGGGGACACGAAAAGCTTTCTTT
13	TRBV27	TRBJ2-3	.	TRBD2	CASRTSGEDTQYF	TGTGCCAGTAGGACTAGCGGGGAAGATACGCAGTATTTT
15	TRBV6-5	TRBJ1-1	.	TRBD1	CASTIRTGKNTEAFF	TGTGCCAGCACCATAAGGACAGGGAAGAACACTGAAGCTTTCTTT
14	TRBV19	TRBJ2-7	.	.	CASSPQGSSYEQYF	TGTGCCAGTAGCCCACAGGGTTCCTCCTACGAGCAGTACTTC
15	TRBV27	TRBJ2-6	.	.	CASSLSGGGANVLTF	TGTGCCAGCAGTTTATCAGGGGGTGGGGCCAACGTCCTGACTTTC
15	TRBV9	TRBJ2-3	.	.	CASSVDGGRTDTQYF	TGTGCCAGCAGCGTAGACGGGGGCCGCACAGATACGCAGTATTTT
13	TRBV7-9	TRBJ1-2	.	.	CASSAGRDYGYTF	TGTGCCAGTAGCGCGGGACGGGACTATGGCTACACCTTC
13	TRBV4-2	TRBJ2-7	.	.	CASSQDRLYEQYF	TGTGCCAGCAGCCAAGATCGACTCTACGAGCAGTACTTC
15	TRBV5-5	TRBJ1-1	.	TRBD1	CASSLMTGFDTEAFF	TGTGCCAGCAGCCTCATGACAGGGTTTGACACTGAAGCTTTCTTT
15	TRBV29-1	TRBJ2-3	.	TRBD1	CSVFGQGGYTDTQYF	TGCAGCGTTTTCGGACAGGGGGGTTACACAGATACGCAGTATTTT
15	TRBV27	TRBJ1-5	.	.	CASSPTGYSNQPQHF	TGTGCCAGCAGTCCCACAGGTTATAGCAATCAGCCCCAGCATTTT
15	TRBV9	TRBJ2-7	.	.	CASNQAGDDSYEQYF	TGTGCCAGCAACCAAGCGGGCGACGACTCCTACGAGCAGTACTTC